This T cell receptor (beta chain) originates from a study of control samples from healthy donors and cancer patients. The CDR3 is 16 residues long. The ends were cut back, 3 bases at V and 3 bases at J, with 17 bases in the middle. The germline V gene encodes CDR1 SEHNR and CDR2 FQNEAQ (reference sequence). This table comes from immunoSEQ multiplex PCR, and its TCRdb copy is limited to in-frame clones, with some not included. The sample includes around 140,000 clones, roughly 94% of them seen just once. The J gene is TRBJ2-5, the V gene TRBV7-9; D unclear. Source material: blood. This receptor was identified in a man in his forties in good health. The CDR3 loop reads CASSFFALGHEETQYF. Written as DNA, the CDR3 is TGTGCCAGCAGCTTCTTCGCGTTAGGTCACGAAGAGACCCAGTACTTC. The entire variable domain, with the rest obtained from reference TRBV7-9 and TRBJ2-5, is as follows: DTGVSQNPRHKITKRGQNVTFRCDPISEHNRLYWYRQTLGQGPEFLTYFQNEAQLEKSRLLSDRFSAERPKGSFSTLEIQRTEQGDSAMYLCASSFFALGHEETQYFGPGTRLLVL.